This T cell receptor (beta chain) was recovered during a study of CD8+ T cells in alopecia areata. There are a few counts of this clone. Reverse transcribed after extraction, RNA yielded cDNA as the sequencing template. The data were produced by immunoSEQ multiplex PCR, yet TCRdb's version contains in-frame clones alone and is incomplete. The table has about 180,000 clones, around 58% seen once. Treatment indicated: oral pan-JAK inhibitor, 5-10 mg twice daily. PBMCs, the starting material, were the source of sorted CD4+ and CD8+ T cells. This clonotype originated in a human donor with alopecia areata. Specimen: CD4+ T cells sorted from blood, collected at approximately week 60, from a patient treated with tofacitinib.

The CDR3: CASSAPGENTGELFF. CDR3 coding DNA: TGTGCCAGCAGTGCACCAGGGGAGAACACCGGGGAGCTGTTTTTT. V usage is TRBV2 and J usage is TRBJ2-2, with a weak D call TRBD1 (6 bases). CDR3 length equals 15 residues. From germline, CDR1 is SNHLY and CDR2 FYNNEI. Trimming stripped 4 bases from V and 1 base from J, with 10 bases between. Using reference TRBV2 and TRBJ2-2 for the parts outside the CDR3, the full variable domain is EPEVTQTPSHQVTQMGQEVILRCVPISNHLYFYWYRQILGQKVEFLVSFYNNEISEKSEIFDDQFSVERPDGSNFTLKIRSTKLEDSAMYFCASSAPGENTGELFFGEGSRLTVL.